The 19 T cell receptor beta chains presented below share a single source sample, sequenced in a study of T cells after posttransplantation cyclophosphamide. Generated by immunoSEQ multiplex PCR, the TCRdb table keeps only in-frame clones and is missing some. The repertoire consists of more than 10,000 clones, none detected only once. Busulfan-fludarabine conditioning, marrow transplant, and cyclophosphamide on days +3 and +4 were administered. The sequences come from PBMCs, collected after allogeneic stem cell transplant with posttransplant cyclophosphamide. The receptors here all came from a female patient aged 40 to 50 who received an allogeneic stem cell transplant from an unrelated donor, was CMV-positive, and had acute GVHD only. Some T cells may arise from the graft donor.

This clone was found many times. J is TRBJ2-7 and V is TRBV7-8; 10 bases are a match to TRBD2. The J segment lost 2 bases and the V segment lost 2 bases, leaving 3 bases of the junction unmatched. The CDR3 has 15 amino acids. CDR1 and CDR2 from the germline V gene are SGHVS and FQNEAQ. The CDR3 DNA reads as TGTGCCAGCAGCTTAACTAGCGGGATTACCTACGAGCAGTACTTC. Translation gives CASSLTSGITYEQYF. The full variable domain, completed using reference TRBV7-8 and TRBJ2-7, is GAGVSQSPRYKVAKRGQDVALRCDPISGHVSLFWYQQALGQGPEFLTYFQNEAQLDKSGLPSDRFFAERPEGSVSTLKIQRTQQEDSAVYLCASSLTSGITYEQYFGPGTRLTVT.

In its sample, this clone was seen many times. The chain joins TRBV5-1 to TRBJ2-3; 10 nucleotides align to TRBD2. The CDR3 consists of 20 residues. CDR1 SGHRS and CDR2 YFSETQ come from the germline V gene. V trimming: 0 bases; J trimming: 3 bases; junction bases outside the gene matches: 16. The CDR3 sequence: CASSLEGLAVKVRVTDTQYF. DNA of the CDR3: TGCGCCAGCAGCTTGGAAGGACTAGCGGTTAAAGTAAGGGTTACAGATACGCAGTATTTT. Full variable domain (missing parts from reference TRBV5-1 and TRBJ2-3): KAGVTQTPRYLIKTRGQQVTLSCSPISGHRSVSWYQQTPGQGLQFLFEYFSETQRNKGNFPGRFSGRQFSNSRSEMNVSTLELGDSALYLCASSLEGLAVKVRVTDTQYFGPGTRLTVL.

At least ten counts were recorded for this clone. The chain joins TRBV5-1 to TRBJ2-3; 7 nucleotides match TRBD1. Germline-derived CDR1 and CDR2 are SGHRS and YFSETQ. The length of the CDR3 is 16 residues. Trimming took 0 bases from V and 2 from J; bases not matched to a gene: 6. CDR3 amino acids: CASSLAPGQTTDTQYF. Here the CDR3 DNA reads TGCGCCAGCAGCTTGGCCCCGGGACAGACCACAGATACGCAGTATTTT.

V gene TRBV9 combines with J gene TRBJ2-1; TRBD1 is a possible D gene (6 bases). The CDR3 extends over 15 amino acids. Trimming removed 1 base at V and 8 bases at J, with 16 bases between. Germline V gives CDR1 SGDLS, CDR2 YYNGEE. The CDR3 bases are TGTGCCAGCAGCGTAATGGGGACACCTTTAGATGAGCAGTTCTTC. Amino acids: CASSVMGTPLDEQFF. Full variable domain (outside the CDR3, taken from reference TRBV9 and TRBJ2-1): DSGVTQTPKHLITATGQRVTLRCSPRSGDLSVYWYQQSLDQGLQFLIQYYNGEERAKGNILERFSAQQFPDLHSELNLSSLELGDSALYFCASSVMGTPLDEQFFGPGTRLTVL.

This clone occurred many times. The chain links TRBV5-1 to TRBJ1-4; 9 bases map to TRBD1. Germline CDR1 and CDR2: SGHRS and YFSETQ. The CDR3 is 15 amino acids. V was clipped by 0 bases and J by 8 bases; unmatched bases: 5. The CDR3 DNA follows: TGCGCCAGCAGCTTGGACGGGACAGGGTACGAAAAACTGTTTTTT. It encodes CASSLDGTGYEKLFF.

In its sample, this clone was seen a few times. The J gene is TRBJ2-1, the V gene TRBV5-1; D is uncertain. CDR1 is SGHRS and CDR2 is YFSETQ in the germline V gene. The CDR3 totals 15 residues. Trimming pared 4 bases from V and 5 bases from J, leaving 16 bases between. In DNA, the CDR3 is TGCGCCAGCAGCCCGGGTCCGAGGAAGAACAATGAGCAGTTCTTC. Translated, it gives CASSPGPRKNNEQFF.

This clone was recorded at least ten times. The V call is TRBV9, the J call TRBJ2-2; 7 bases are a match to TRBD2. The CDR3 is 15 residues long. Germline V lookup: CDR1 SGDLS, CDR2 YYNGEE. With V trimmed by 4 bases and J by 5 bases, 8 bases remained unmatched. CDR3 protein: CASSTSGEGTGELFF. DNA of the CDR3: TGTGCCAGCAGCACCTCCGGGGAGGGGACCGGGGAGCTGTTTTTT.

This clone came up a few times. The chain joins TRBV19 to TRBJ2-3; 15 nucleotides match TRBD2. The germline gives CDR1 LNHDA, CDR2 SQIVND (reference sequence). V was clipped by 4 bases and J by 6 bases; unmatched bases: 8. The CDR3 is made up of 17 amino acids. CDR3 residues: CASSTHGLAGGEDTQYF. The CDR3 DNA is TGTGCCAGTAGTACCCACGGACTAGCGGGAGGGGAGGATACGCAGTATTTT.

This clone was seen more than once but under ten times. V gene TRBV19 combines with J gene TRBJ2-7, with TRBD1 identical over 9 bases. The CDR3 consists of 14 residues. Germline CDR1 LNHDA, CDR2 SQIVND (reference sequence). The ends lost 4 bases at V and 2 bases at J; junction bases unmatched: 3. The CDR3 DNA is TGTGCCAGTAGTACCGGGACAGGGACCTACGAGCAGTACTTC. Residues: CASSTGTGTYEQYF. Full variable domain (missing parts from reference TRBV19 and TRBJ2-7): DGGITQSPKYLFRKEGQNVTLSCEQNLNHDAMYWYRQDPGQGLRLIYYSQIVNDFQKGDIAEGYSVSREKKESFPLTVTSAQKNPTAFYLCASSTGTGTYEQYFGPGTRLTVT.

This clone has at least ten counts. The chain uses TRBV27 and TRBJ2-5, with 7 bases that match TRBD1. The V gene end was trimmed by 0 bases and the J gene end by 4 bases; junction bases not matched to a gene: 5. Germline V gene data show CDR1 as MNHEY and CDR2 as SMNVEV (reference sequence). There are 15 residues in the CDR3. The CDR3 DNA follows: TGTGCCAGCAGTTTATCAGAGGGGGCGCGAGAGACCCAGTACTTC. Protein sequence: CASSLSEGARETQYF.

This clone has a count of ten or more. The sample has other DNA sequences that encode this CDR3 too. The V gene is TRBV28, the J gene TRBJ2-7; the match to TRBD1 covers 7 bases. Germline V gives CDR1 MDHEN, CDR2 SYDVKM. The V gene end was trimmed by 5 bases and the J gene end by 3 bases; junction bases not matched to a gene: 4. The CDR3 consists of 13 residues. For the CDR3, the DNA is TGTGCCAGCAGTCCGGGACAGAGCTACGAGCAGTACTTC. It specifies CASSPGQSYEQYF.

This clone was detected many times. The genes are TRBV9 and TRBJ1-1; D is possibly TRBD1 (5 bases). The germline V gene encodes CDR1 SGDLS and CDR2 YYNGEE. CDR3 length: 14 amino acids. The V gene lost 0 bases and the J gene lost 2 bases, with 8 bases spanning the gap. The CDR3 spells CASSVVTGNTEAFF. The DNA of the CDR3 is TGTGCCAGCAGCGTAGTAACAGGAAACACTGAAGCTTTCTTT.

A word on this clone: This specimen includes other DNA sequences encoding the same CDR3. The chain carries TRBV5-5 and TRBJ1-2, with D possibly TRBD1 on 5 matching bases. Germline CDR1 and CDR2: SGHKS and YYEKEE (reference sequence). The germline V and J ends were trimmed by 0 bases and 4 bases, with 13 bases remaining between them. The CDR3 sequence is 15 residues long. The CDR3 bases are TGTGCCAGCAGCTTGGCCGTCGGGGGGTTCTATGGCTACACCTTC. Amino acid sequence: CASSLAVGGFYGYTF.

This clone has ten or more counts. The chain recombines TRBV5-4 with TRBJ2-3; 9 nucleotides agree with TRBD2. The CDR3 has 17 residues. The ends lost 9 bases at V and 2 bases at J; junction bases unmatched: 16. Looked up from germline, CDR1 is SGHNT and CDR2 is YYREEE (reference sequence). The CDR3 DNA reads TGTGCCATCCCCGGAGGTAGCGGGAGTGGGGACACAGATACGCAGTATTTT. This codes for CAIPGGSGSGDTDTQYF.

The rearrangement uses TRBV11-3 and TRBJ2-3; tentative D call: TRBD2 (6 bases). CDR1 SGHNT and CDR2 YENEEA come from the germline V gene. The CDR3 has 15 residues. V was cut by 3 bases and J by 6 bases, with 16 bases left in between. The CDR3 DNA is TGTGCCAGCAGCTTTGGGAGCGGGCCTCAGGATACGCAGTATTTT. Protein product: CASSFGSGPQDTQYF.

The chain combines TRBV5-1 with TRBJ2-3; D is unclear. The germline V and J ends were trimmed by 0 bases and 1 base, with 9 bases remaining between them. Germline CDR1 is SGHRS and CDR2 is YFSETQ. The CDR3 contains 15 residues. The CDR3 sequence is CASSLVPSRTDTQYF. Written as DNA, the CDR3 is TGCGCCAGCAGCTTGGTCCCCTCCCGCACAGATACGCAGTATTTT.

This clone was seen only a few times. The chain joins TRBV7-8 to TRBJ1-2; TRBD1 might be the D (6 bases). The CDR3 is 15 amino acids. The germline V gene has CDR1 SGHVS and CDR2 FQNEAQ. V dropped 3 bases and J dropped 0 bases, with 11 bases sitting between them. This CDR3 is CASSFGQLANYGYTF. The DNA for the CDR3 is TGTGCCAGCAGCTTTGGACAGCTAGCTAACTATGGCTACACCTTC.

This clone came up many times. The chain combines TRBV4-3 with TRBJ1-1; D possibly corresponds to TRBD1 (6 bases). The V gene's germline CDR1 is LGHNA and CDR2 YSLEER. V was trimmed by 3 bases and J by 4 bases, leaving 6 bases between them. This CDR3 spans 12 amino acids. CDR3 sequence (DNA): TGCGCCAGCAGCCACAGGGGCACTGAAGCTTTCTTT. Its protein is CASSHRGTEAFF.

This sequence joins TRBV20-1 and TRBJ1-4; D is uncertain. The CDR3 consists of 11 residues. The V gene's germline CDR1 is DFQATT and CDR2 SNEGSKA (reference sequence). Trimming pared 3 bases from V and 6 bases from J, leaving 5 bases between. The CDR3 DNA reads as TGCAGTGCTAGTATATATGAAAAACTGTTTTTT. This encodes CSASIYEKLFF.